What follows are 25 T cell receptor beta chains derived from one specimen sequenced in a study of spatial heterogeneity in lung cancer. Study results and caveats: Within tumors, counts of expanded alpha and beta TCRs tracked tumor mutation counts.

Described time point: sample taken at primary tumor resection. TCRdb reprocessed the 5' RACE reads via MiXCR and lists one record per CDR3 protein. The table includes about 11,000 distinct CDR3 sequences, around 5.2% detected once. The antigens these receptors bind are not known. This material consisted of lung tumor tissue, taken at surgery. These receptor sequences come from a male donor with early-stage non-small cell lung cancer.

This clonotype was counted at least ten times. This beta chain lies outside the target of a library built for alpha chains; its clone size means little. The rearrangement uses TRBV20-1 and TRBJ1-1; D is ambiguous. Germline V CDR1 and CDR2: DFQATT, SNEGSKA (reference sequence). V was shortened by 3 bases and J by 2 bases, with 13 bases between the two germline ends. The length of the CDR3 is 14 residues. The CDR3 protein is CSASPSHRNTEAFF. The DNA of the CDR3 is TGCAGTGCTAGTCCCTCTCACAGAAACACTGAAGCTTTCTTT.

This clonotype is medium-sized. In a library made to pick up alpha chains, this beta chain is a stray read with a size that means little. The chain carries TRBV27 and TRBJ1-2, with TRBD1 matching 10 bases. Germline CDR1 and CDR2: MNHEY and SMNVEV (reference sequence). This CDR3 is built from 18 residues. The trim removed 3 bases at V and 4 bases at J, leaving 14 bases unmatched. CDR3 DNA sequence: TGTGCCAGCAGTTTGATTTTTGAGAAGACAGGGGGCGTCTATGGCTACACCTTC. Encoded protein: CASSLIFEKTGGVYGYTF.

This clonotype was observed at least ten times. This beta chain is a stray sequence in a library constructed for alpha chains; its clone size is not meaningful. The CDR3 DNA reads TGCAGTGCGTACGGGACAGGGGGCAACACTGAAGCTTTCTTT. Protein: CSAYGTGGNTEAFF. The rearrangement uses TRBV20-1 and TRBJ1-1, with 12 bases identical to TRBD1. Germline-derived CDR1 and CDR2 are DFQATT and SNEGSKA (reference sequence). The CDR3 is 14 amino acids. The V segment lost 6 bases and the J segment 2 bases; nucleotides outside the gene matches: 4.

With respect to this clonotype: This beta chain is an off-target read within a library intended for alpha chains, so its frequency means little. This chain links TRBV20-1 with TRBJ2-5; no clear D gene. V lost 0 bases and J lost 5, with 16 bases in between. This CDR3 comprises 15 residues. Germline assignment: CDR1 DFQATT and CDR2 SNEGSKA (reference sequence). DNA of the CDR3: TGCAGTGCTAGAGATTTCGGCTCATCGAGGGAGACCCAGTACTTC. This sequence encodes CSARDFGSSRETQYF.

This clonotype was seen repeatedly, ten times or more. This beta chain slipped into a library made for alpha chains as a stray read, so its size is not meaningful. V gene TRBV12-3 or TRBV12-4 combines with J gene TRBJ2-1; 14 bases line up with TRBD2. The V gene end was trimmed by 5 bases and the J gene end by 6 bases; junction bases not matched to a gene: 3. The CDR3 totals 15 residues. The CDR3 DNA reads as TGTGCCAGCAGTGGGGGACTAGCGGGGGTCAATGAGCAGTTCTTC. The encoded protein is CASSGGLAGVNEQFF.

This clonotype was detected ten times or more. This beta chain was picked up by a library intended for alpha chains and is off target, so its count carries little meaning. The J gene is TRBJ2-1, the V gene TRBV9, with D uncertain. The CDR3 runs 15 residues. Trimming shortened V by 1 base and J by 0 bases, and 8 bases separated the two germline ends. CDR1 SGDLS and CDR2 YYNGEE come from the germline V gene. The CDR3 DNA reads as TGTGCCAGCAGCGTATTTAGCAGCTCCTACAATGAGCAGTTCTTC. Translation: CASSVFSSSYNEQFF.

This clonotype appeared many times. Little can be read into the size of this beta chain, an off-target read in a library designed for alpha chains. The CDR3 here is CASSSRGQGGGNTIYF. In nucleotides, the CDR3 is TGTGCCAGCAGTTCTCGAGGGCAAGGAGGCGGAAACACCATATATTTT. The chain carries TRBV28 and TRBJ1-3; D not resolved. Per germline, CDR1 MDHEN and CDR2 SYDVKM. The CDR3 totals 16 residues. V was cut by 4 bases and J by 4 bases, with 17 bases left in between.

This clonotype was seen at least ten times. This beta chain represents an off-target read in a library built for alpha chains; its size is of limited meaning. The rearrangement uses TRBV20-1 and TRBJ1-1, with TRBD1 matching 7 bases. Trimming removed 7 bases from V and 2 bases from J; junction bases left unmatched: 7. This CDR3 contains 13 residues. Germline CDR1 is DFQATT and CDR2 is SNEGSKA (reference sequence). CDR3 region: CSGQGGANTEAFF. DNA for the CDR3: TGCAGTGGGCAGGGGGGAGCAAACACTGAAGCTTTCTTT.

This clonotype occurred a few times. Being off target in a library aimed at alpha chains, this beta chain has a size of little meaning. V usage is TRBV7-2 and J usage is TRBJ1-2, with D maybe TRBD1 (6 bases). The V gene lost 2 bases and the J gene lost 1 base, with 11 bases spanning the gap. This CDR3 spans 15 amino acids. CDR1 is SGHTA and CDR2 is FQGNSA in the germline V gene. In DNA, the CDR3 is TGTGCCAGCAGCTTAAGGACAGCTGTTAACTATGGCTACACCTTC. Protein: CASSLRTAVNYGYTF.

This clonotype was found many times. This beta chain lies outside the target of a library built for alpha chains; its clone size means little. This chain links TRBV6-5 with TRBJ1-1; a weak D match, TRBD1 (6 bases). This CDR3 contains 15 residues. V lost 5 bases and J lost 4, with 17 bases in between. Germline V CDR1 and CDR2: MNHEY, SVGAGI. CDR3 DNA: TGTGCCAGCAGTCTCGTTCGGACAGCCCTCACTGAAGCTTTCTTT. Amino acid sequence: CASSLVRTALTEAFF.

Many counts were recorded for this clonotype. Since the library was made to target alpha chains, this beta chain is a stray read and its abundance is not meaningful. The chain joins TRBV29-1 to TRBJ2-3; 8 bases align to TRBD2. The V gene's germline CDR1 is SQVTM and CDR2 ANQGSEA. The J segment lost 3 bases and the V segment lost 6 bases, leaving 5 bases of the junction unmatched. The CDR3 totals 13 residues. The DNA of the CDR3 is TGCAGCGTGCGACTAGCGTTAACAGATACGCAGTATTTT. The encoded protein is CSVRLALTDTQYF.

This clonotype was recorded many times. This beta chain is off target for a library built for alpha chains, so its abundance means little. This chain connects TRBV12-3 or TRBV12-4 to TRBJ2-6; weak D call: TRBD2 (5 bases). The CDR3 has 15 amino acids. V was pared by 7 bases and J by 0 bases, with 10 bases between. CDR3 nucleotides: TGTGCCAGCAAGGACTCCAGCTCTGGGGCCAACGTCCTGACTTTC. Its translation is CASKDSSSGANVLTF.

This clonotype was seen a few times. This beta chain turned up in a library designed for alpha chains; as an off-target read, its abundance says little. The rearrangement uses TRBV2 and TRBJ1-5; 7 bases are a match to TRBD1. The germline V gene encodes CDR1 SNHLY and CDR2 FYNNEI. V dropped 3 bases and J dropped 4; count of bases not matched to a gene: 3. The CDR3 contains 14 residues. The CDR3 nucleotides read TGTGCCAGCAGTGAGACAGGGAGGAATCAGCCCCAGCATTTT. Encoded protein: CASSETGRNQPQHF.

This clonotype occurred many times. The library was prepared for alpha chains; this beta chain is a stray read, so its frequency means little. V gene TRBV29-1 combines with J gene TRBJ1-2; no clear D. This CDR3 is 13 amino acids long. V gave up 4 bases and J gave up 3 bases, with 12 bases separating them. Germline loops: CDR1 SQVTM, CDR2 ANQGSEA. The CDR3: CSVVSGGDYGYTF. For the CDR3, the DNA is TGCAGCGTTGTGAGCGGCGGGGACTATGGCTACACCTTC.

Ten or more counts support this clonotype. This beta chain is a stray sequence in a library constructed for alpha chains; its clone size is not meaningful. The V and J genes are TRBV18 and TRBJ1-1, with no clear D. V lost 3 bases, J lost 0 bases, and 14 bases lay in between. Germline lookup yields CDR1 KGHSH and CDR2 LQKENI. The CDR3 is 16 amino acids. The CDR3 region is CASSPPASVMNTEAFF. In DNA form, the CDR3 reads TGTGCCAGCTCACCCCCCGCTTCAGTGATGAACACTGAAGCTTTCTTT.

This clonotype ranks as large (0.1 to 1%). In a library made to pick up alpha chains, this beta chain is a stray read with a size that means little. The chain carries TRBV29-1 and TRBJ2-3, with D possibly matching TRBD2 (5 bases). Trimming shortened V by 5 bases and J by 4 bases, and 13 bases separated the two germline ends. Germline V gives CDR1 SQVTM, CDR2 ANQGSEA. The CDR3 totals 13 residues. CDR3 coding DNA: TGCAGCGTTTCGAACCTGGAGGCAGATACGCAGTATTTT. Protein product: CSVSNLEADTQYF.

Turning to this clonotype: In a library made to pick up alpha chains, this beta chain is a stray read with a size that means little. J is TRBJ2-4 and V is TRBV2, with D possibly being TRBD2 (5 bases). The CDR3 consists of 16 residues. Germline V gene sequence: CDR1 SNHLY, CDR2 FYNNEI. V lost 4 bases, J lost 0 bases, and 13 bases lay in between. Here the CDR3 reads CASSGVEGLAKNIQYF. CDR3 DNA sequence: TGTGCCAGCAGTGGGGTCGAGGGTCTAGCCAAAAACATTCAGTACTTC.

This clonotype was counted ten times or more. Because the library targeted alpha chains, this beta chain is an off-target read whose size means little. The chain is built from TRBV12-3 or TRBV12-4 and TRBJ1-1; no reliable D call. The CDR3 is 16 amino acids. Trimming left V 4 bases short and J 1 base short, with 16 bases between. Written as DNA, the CDR3 is TGTGCCAGCAGTTCACACGGGAACCGGAGGAACACTGAAGCTTTCTTT. Encoded protein: CASSSHGNRRNTEAFF.

This clonotype was recorded many times. This beta chain is a stray read from a library made for alpha chains; its abundance is not meaningful. This sequence joins TRBV28 and TRBJ1-2, with D possibly TRBD1 on 5 matching bases. Per germline, CDR1 MDHEN and CDR2 SYDVKM. The CDR3 consists of 12 residues. V gave up 11 bases and J gave up 3 bases, with 13 bases separating them. CDR3 sequence: CAGGARYYGYTF. The CDR3 bases are TGTGCCGGCGGGGCGCGGTACTATGGCTACACCTTC.

This clonotype has at least ten counts. Because the library targeted alpha chains, this beta chain is an off-target read whose size means little. V usage is TRBV10-3 and J usage is TRBJ2-3; possibly TRBD1 for D (5 bases). Germline loops: CDR1 ENHRY, CDR2 SYGVKD. V was cut by 1 base and J by 5 bases, with 10 bases left in between. CDR3 length: 14 amino acids. CDR3 in amino acids: CAISEWQGLDTQYF. CDR3 nucleotides: TGTGCCATCAGTGAGTGGCAGGGCTTAGATACGCAGTATTTT.

Ten or more counts support this clonotype. Found in a library prepared for alpha chains, this beta chain is an off-target read, and its abundance has little meaning. This rearrangement joins TRBV29-1 to TRBJ2-7; 7 nucleotides line up with TRBD2. Germline values: CDR1 SQVTM, CDR2 ANQGSEA. The V gene end was trimmed by 5 bases and the J gene end by 0 bases; junction bases not matched to a gene: 1. This CDR3 is built from 12 residues. CDR3: CSVRTSSYEQYF. The CDR3, as DNA: TGCAGCGTTAGGACTAGCTCCTACGAGCAGTACTTC.

By frequency in the sample, this clonotype is medium-sized (0.01 to 0.1%). This beta chain came through as a stray read in a library set up for alpha chains, and its size says little. This sequence joins TRBV6-2 or TRBV6-3 and TRBJ1-5; 7 nucleotides line up with TRBD1. CDR3 length equals 14 residues. Germline CDR1 is MNHEY and CDR2 is SVGEGT. V shed 6 bases, J shed 4 bases, and the junction held 6 bases outside the gene matches. CDR3 bases: TGTGCCAGCAGGGCAGGGGGTTATAATCAGCCCCAGCATTTT. It is translated as CASRAGGYNQPQHF.

This clonotype was observed at least ten times. Because this beta chain is a stray read in a library intended to capture alpha chains, its abundance should not be given much weight. The chain employs TRBV7-7 and TRBJ2-1; 7 bases are a match to TRBD1. Trimming took 5 bases from V and 8 from J; bases not matched to a gene: 6. The CDR3 has 13 residues. Germline V gives CDR1 SSHAT, CDR2 FNYEAQ (reference sequence). The CDR3 DNA is TGTGCCAGCAGCCCCAAGACAGGGTATGAGCAGTTCTTC. This encodes CASSPKTGYEQFF.

The sample holds many counts of this clonotype. In a library made to pick up alpha chains, this beta chain is a stray read with a size that means little. This sequence joins TRBV3-1 and TRBJ1-2, with D uncertain. Germline V gene data show CDR1 as LGHDT and CDR2 as YNNKEL (reference sequence). The CDR3 has 12 amino acids. V was trimmed by 6 bases and J by 4 bases, leaving 9 bases between them. CDR3 sequence reads: CASRNGVYGYTF. The DNA for the CDR3 is TGTGCCAGCAGGAACGGAGTCTATGGCTACACCTTC.

This clonotype was counted only a few times. In a library made to pick up alpha chains, this beta chain is a stray read with a size that means little. The chain uses TRBV12-5 and TRBJ2-2; the D gene could be TRBD1 or TRBD2 (5 bases each). The CDR3 has 15 residues. The V gene's germline CDR1 is LGHNT and CDR2 FRNRAP. V lost 0 bases, J lost 7 bases, and 12 bases lay in between. DNA of the CDR3: TGTGCTAGTGGTTTGGTAGGGACCTCTGGCGGGGAGCTGTTTTTT. Translated, it gives CASGLVGTSGGELFF.